This paragraph covers one T cell receptor (beta chain) sequence. The CDR3 spans 14 residues. Trimming cost V 5 bases and J 3 bases, with 10 bases left between them. Germline values: CDR1 KGHDR, CDR2 SFDVKD. Original methodology: Researchers report that nucleated cell counts were estimated from reference gene primer amplification. Using immunoSEQ multiplex PCR, the repertoire was profiled, and TCRdb retains in-frame clones only, with some absent. The V and J calls and the clone size are those of that table, but D and trimming were determined from the DNA. The table lists fewer than 200,000 clones, approximately 84% of them singletons. The sample originates from a study of blood T cell repertoires in COVID-19. Study details: Some COVID-19 samples were acute and others convalescent; all came from the United States, Italy and Spain. PBMCs, B-cell-depleted T cells, or T cells provided the cDNA or gDNA that made up the material.

The TCR originated in a man between 65 and 85 years old with active or convalescent COVID-19. Sample: peripheral blood. This sequence joins TRBV24-1 and TRBJ2-1; tentatively, D is TRBD2 (5 bases). The CDR3 bases are TGTGCCACCAGTGCCCCGGAGGACTACAATGAGCAGTTCTTC. This gives the protein CATSAPEDYNEQFF.